The clone carrying this T cell receptor beta chain showed up just a few times. The data stem from a study of molecular identifiers for immune sequencing clone quantification. The CDR3 has 16 amino acids. In germline, CDR1 is DFQATT, CDR2 SNEGSKA (reference sequence). Trimming pared 2 bases from V and 3 bases from J, leaving 18 bases between. TCR libraries were built in bulk with a published protocol and specific TCR primers. Using its own MiXCR run on the PCR reads, TCRdb lists one record per CDR3 protein. The data contain 85,000 to 95,000 distinct CDR3 sequences, under 20% of them singletons. This TCR was sampled from a human donor in good health. Some libraries in this study had Jurkat cell RNA spiked in. The sample was naive CD8+ T cells from blood, with Jurkat cell RNA spiked in. Subset noted: FACS-sorted CD8+CD4-CCR7+CD45RA+ naive T cells. This chain joins TRBV20-1 and TRBJ2-3, with D perhaps matching TRBD2 (7 bases). The CDR3 here is CSARHEGGTSTDTQYF. CDR3 in DNA: TGCAGTGCTAGACATGAGGGGGGGACAAGTACAGATACGCAGTATTTT.